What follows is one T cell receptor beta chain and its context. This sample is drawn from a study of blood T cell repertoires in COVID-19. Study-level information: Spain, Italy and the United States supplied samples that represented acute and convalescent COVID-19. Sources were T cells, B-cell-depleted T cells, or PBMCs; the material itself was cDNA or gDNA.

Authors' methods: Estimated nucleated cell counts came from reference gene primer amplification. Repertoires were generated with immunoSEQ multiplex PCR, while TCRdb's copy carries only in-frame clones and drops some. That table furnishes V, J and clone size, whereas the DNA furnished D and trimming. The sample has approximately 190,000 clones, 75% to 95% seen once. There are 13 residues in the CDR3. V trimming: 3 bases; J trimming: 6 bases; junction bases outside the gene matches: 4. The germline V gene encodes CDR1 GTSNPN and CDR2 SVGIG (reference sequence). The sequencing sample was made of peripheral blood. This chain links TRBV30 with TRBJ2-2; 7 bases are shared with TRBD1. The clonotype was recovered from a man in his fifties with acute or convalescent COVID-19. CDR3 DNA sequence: TGTGCCTGGAGGACAGGGTATTCCGGGGAGCTGTTTTTT. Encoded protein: CAWRTGYSGELFF.